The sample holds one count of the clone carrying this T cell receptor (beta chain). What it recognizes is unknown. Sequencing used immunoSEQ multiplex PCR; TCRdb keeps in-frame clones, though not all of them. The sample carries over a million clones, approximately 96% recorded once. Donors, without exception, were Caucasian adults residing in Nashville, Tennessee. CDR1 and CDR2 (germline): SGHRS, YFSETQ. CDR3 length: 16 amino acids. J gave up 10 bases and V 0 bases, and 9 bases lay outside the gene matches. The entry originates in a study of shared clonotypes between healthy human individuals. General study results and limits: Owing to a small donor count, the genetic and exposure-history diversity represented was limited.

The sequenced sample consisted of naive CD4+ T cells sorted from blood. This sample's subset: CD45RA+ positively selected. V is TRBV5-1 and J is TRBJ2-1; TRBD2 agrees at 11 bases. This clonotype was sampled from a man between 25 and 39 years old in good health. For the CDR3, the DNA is TGCGCCAGCAGCTTGGCGGCTAGCGGGAGGATTTACGAGCAGTTCTTC. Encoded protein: CASSLAASGRIYEQFF. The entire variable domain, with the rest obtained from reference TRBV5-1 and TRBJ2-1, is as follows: KAGVTQTPRYLIKTRGQQVTLSCSPISGHRSVSWYQQTPGQGLQFLFEYFSETQRNKGNFPGRFSGRQFSNSRSEMNVSTLELGDSALYLCASSLAASGRIYEQFFGPGTRLTVL.